The entry that follows covers one T cell receptor (beta chain) sequence. The data were obtained in a study of CD8 T cells in Susac syndrome. V dropped 0 bases and J dropped 0 bases, with 7 bases sitting between them. Looked up from germline, CDR1 is SGHRS and CDR2 is YFSETQ. The CDR3 covers 15 residues. Reverse transcription of roughly 0.5 to 1 ug RNA used random hexamers. The CDR3 of TCR beta was amplified by immunoSEQ multiplex PCR across 54 Vbeta and 13 Jbeta. MiXCR, run by TCRdb on the immunoSEQ multiplex PCR reads, gives a single entry per CDR3 protein. The data show around 190,000 distinct CDR3 sequences, 95% seen once.

The rearrangement links TRBV5-1 to TRBJ2-1; D uncertain. Sequencing input: CD4+ T cells from PBMCs. This sequence was found in a human donor in good health. The CDR3 is CASSLEQNSYNEQFF. The DNA of the CDR3 is TGCGCCAGCAGCTTGGAACAGAACTCCTACAATGAGCAGTTCTTC.